The sequence of this TCR beta chain was determined in a study of blood T cell repertoires in COVID-19 (dated by TCRdb to the early 2020s). Broadly, across the study: Samples from collaborators originated in the United States, Italy and Spain and spanned both the acute and convalescent phases of COVID-19. The material from the prospective study consisted of cDNA or gDNA derived from T cells, B-cell-depleted T cells, or PBMCs. Subjects who had been exposed to COVID-19, were actively infected with it, or had recovered from it provided the deeply sampled blood TCRbeta repertoires that made up the dataset. The repertoires were released in a freely available public database meant as a resource for research on the immune response to SARS-CoV-2. The samples were drawn from two sources: the first 160 participants of the ongoing ImmuneRACE study, and approximately 1,300 subjects contributed by 6 global collaborators. Nearly every sample came with metadata listing a de-identified subject ID, COVID-19 status, age in years and sex. Where available, HLA class I and class II types were obtained from metadata supplied by the sample provider rather than from assay-based typing. Points the paper makes about the study in general: Clinical and demographic metadata were provided uncurated, with the amount varying by source and participant.

The immunoSEQ Assay, a bias-controlled multiplex PCR, was used to amplify TCRbeta CDR3 regions from genomic DNA. Concerning the study's data processing: The number of nucleated cells in each sample was estimated by amplification of reference gene primers within the assay. Sequence reads were collapsed and filtered to measure the absolute abundance of every unique TCRbeta CDR3 rearrangement. For each sample, productive Simpson clonality was calculated as the square root of Simpson's diversity index over productive rearrangements. TCRdb took over this immuneACCESS table, retaining in-frame rearrangements with V and J assigned. Such tables are incomplete; in checked studies, under half of the missing clones stem from an unresolved V gene, and the remainder is unexplained. V and J calls plus clone size are reproduced from that table; the DNA served to infer D and trimming. In this sample the table shows around 300,000 clones, around nine tenths of which occur a single time. The ten top clones hold over 2% of the sample.

As regards this clone: The antigen it binds to is not known. The sample holds no much larger clone one base away, and base qualities are not on file.

V and J lose 0 bases and 3 bases, and a span of 12 bases separates them. Measured from the cysteine to the phenylalanine, the CDR3 is 15 residues long. Kept here is only the CDR3 DNA, which spans 45 bases and is read in frame from base 1. CDR1 and CDR2, looked up from the germline V gene, are SGHRS and YFSETQ. Enrolling through a virtual design, the prospective study's participants ranged in age from roughly 18 to 100 years and lived across some 23 United States geographic areas. In the prospective study, cohorts were assigned on the basis of participant-reported clinical history obtained from a screening survey and a study questionnaire. ImmuneRACE Cohort 3 recovered participants were defined by two consecutive negative NP/OP PCR tests, healthcare professional clearance, or symptom resolution. Mobile phlebotomists in the prospective study collected whole blood, serum and a nasopharyngeal or oropharyngeal swab from every participant. Participants in the prospective study had the option to provide additional blood draws and questionnaires over a roughly 2-month period. Prospective study blood samples were shipped either frozen or at room temperature before DNA extraction.

The sequence derives from a woman under 30 who had recovered from COVID-19. Sequencing was carried out using PBMCs or T cells enriched from blood (not recorded which). This receptor chain uses TRBV5-1 and TRBJ1-2; TRBD1 is perhaps the D gene, given 5 matching bases. The DNA is as follows: TGCGCCAGCAGCTTGGTAGGGGCGTCTGACTATGGCTACACCTTC. Translation gives CASSLVGASDYGYTF.